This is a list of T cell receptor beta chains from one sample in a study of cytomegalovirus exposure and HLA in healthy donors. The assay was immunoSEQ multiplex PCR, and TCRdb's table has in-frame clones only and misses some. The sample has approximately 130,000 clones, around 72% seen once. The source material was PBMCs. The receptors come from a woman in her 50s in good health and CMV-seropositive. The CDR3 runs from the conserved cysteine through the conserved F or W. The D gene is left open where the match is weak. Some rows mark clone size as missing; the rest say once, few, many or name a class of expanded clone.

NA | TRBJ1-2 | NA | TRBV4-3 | TGCGCCAGCAGCCAAGAGTGGGCGGCAGGGCACTATGGCTACACCTTC | CASSQEWAAGHYGYTF
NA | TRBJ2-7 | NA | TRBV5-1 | TGCGCCAGCAGCGCAGGGGCCGCTCCTTTCTACGAGCAGTACTTC | CASSAGAAPFYEQYF
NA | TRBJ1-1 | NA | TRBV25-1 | TGTGCCAGCAGTGTAAATAGAGGCACTGAAGCTTTCTTT | CASSVNRGTEAFF
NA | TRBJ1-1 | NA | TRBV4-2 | TGTGCCAGCAGCCAAGATCGGGTAGCTTTCTTT | CASSQDRVAFF
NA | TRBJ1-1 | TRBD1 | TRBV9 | TGTGCCAGCCGCGAAGGACAGGGGGAGAACACTGAAGCTTTCTTT | CASREGQGENTEAFF
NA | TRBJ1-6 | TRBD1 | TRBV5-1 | TGCGCCAGCAGCTTGGCCACGGGACAGGGGCATTCACCCCTCCACTTT | CASSLATGQGHSPLHF
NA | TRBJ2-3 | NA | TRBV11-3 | TGTGCCAGCAGCCCACAGGGATATATCACAGATACGCAGTATTTT | CASSPQGYITDTQYF
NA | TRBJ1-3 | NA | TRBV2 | TGTGCCAGCAGTGTCGAGTCTGGAGGGGACACCATATATTTT | CASSVESGGDTIYF
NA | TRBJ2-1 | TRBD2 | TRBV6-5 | TGTGCCAGCAGTTTGGGGATAGCGGGAGGCAATGAGCAGTTCTTC | CASSLGIAGGNEQFF
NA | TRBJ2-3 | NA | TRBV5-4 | TGTGCCAGCAGCTTTGGGGGACTCTCGGGGAGAAGCACAGATACGCAGTATTTT | CASSFGGLSGRSTDTQYF
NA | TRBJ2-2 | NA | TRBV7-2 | TGTGCCAGCAGCTTAGGGGGGGATCTGACCGGGGAGCTGTTTTTT | CASSLGGDLTGELFF
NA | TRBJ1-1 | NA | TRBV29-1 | TGCAGCGTCCAGGGGATCCAGAACACTGAAGCTTTCTTT | CSVQGIQNTEAFF
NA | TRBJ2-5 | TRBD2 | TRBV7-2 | TGTGCCAGCAGCTTACAATGGGCGGGAGGAGAGACCCAGTACTTC | CASSLQWAGGETQYF
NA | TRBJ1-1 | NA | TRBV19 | TGTGCCAGTTCCTCGGTGCGGACAGCTAACACTGAAGCTTTCTTT | CASSSVRTANTEAFF
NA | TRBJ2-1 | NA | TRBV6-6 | TGTGCCAGCAGTTACGGAGGGGTCGGTTACAATGAGCAGTTCTTC | CASSYGGVGYNEQFF
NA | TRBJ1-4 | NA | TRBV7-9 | TGTGCCAGCAGCTTAGGGACATTAAAAAAACTGTTTTTT | CASSLGTLKKLFF
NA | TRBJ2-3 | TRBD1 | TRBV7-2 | TGTGCCAGCAGCTTCGACAGGGGATACACAGATACGCAGTATTTT | CASSFDRGYTDTQYF
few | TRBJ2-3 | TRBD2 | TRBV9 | TGTGCCAGCAGCGTTGGGGGGGAGCGGGAAGATACGCAGTATTTT | CASSVGGEREDTQYF
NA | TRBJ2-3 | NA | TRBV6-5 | TGTGCCAGCACTGTGGGACTGGCGACAGATACGCAGTATTTT | CASTVGLATDTQYF
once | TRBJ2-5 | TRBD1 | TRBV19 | TGTGCCAGTAGTCCCTTGGGGACAGGGGGAAAAGAGACCCAGTACTTC | CASSPLGTGGKETQYF
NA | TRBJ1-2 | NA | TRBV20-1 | TGCAGTGCTAGGGACAGTAGTACCTACACCTTC | CSARDSSTYTF
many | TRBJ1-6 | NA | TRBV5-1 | TGCGCCAGCAGCTTGTGGACAGATTCCTCACCCCTCCACTTT | CASSLWTDSSPLHF
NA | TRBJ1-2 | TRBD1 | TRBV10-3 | TGTGCCATCAGTGGACAGGGGGCAGGTCTCGACTATGGCTACACCTTC | CAISGQGAGLDYGYTF